The 13 T cell receptor beta chains reported below all come from one sample, sequenced in a study of blood T cell repertoires in COVID-19. TCRdb's copy holds only in-frame clones and misses some; the assay was immunoSEQ multiplex PCR. In the table there are 250,000 to 350,000 clones, almost 90% of which are singletons. Sequences were obtained from peripheral blood. These receptor sequences come from a woman in her thirties with COVID-19, enrolled during active disease.

The V call is TRBV24-1, the J call TRBJ2-3; 8 bases agree with TRBD2. Losses at the gene ends were 4 bases for V and 5 bases for J; bases not matched to a gene: 10. The CDR3 has 16 amino acids. CDR1 is KGHDR and CDR2 is SFDVKD in the germline V gene. The CDR3 loop reads CATSDRAGGFLDTQYF. The CDR3 nucleotides are TGTGCCACCAGTGACCGGGCGGGGGGCTTCTTAGATACGCAGTATTTT.

The V call is TRBV14, the J call TRBJ2-5; no firm D call. The V gene lost 3 bases and the J gene lost 0 bases, with 8 bases spanning the gap. This CDR3 is 14 amino acids long. The germline V gene has CDR1 SGHDN and CDR2 FVKESK. Here the CDR3 DNA reads TGTGCCAGCAGCCACGCAAGCTACCAAGAGACCCAGTACTTC. Translating gives CASSHASYQETQYF. Drawing the rest from reference TRBV14 and TRBJ2-5, the complete variable domain is EAGVTQFPSHSVIEKGQTVTLRCDPISGHDNLYWYRRVMGKEIKFLLHFVKESKQDESGMPNNRFLAERTGGTYSTLKVQPAELEDSGVYFCASSHASYQETQYFGPGTRLLVL.

The V call is TRBV28, the J call TRBJ2-7; 7 bases map to TRBD1. With 11 bases clipped from V and 2 bases from J, the junction kept 12 bases outside the gene matches. Germline CDR1 reads MDHEN; CDR2 reads SYDVKM. The CDR3 is 14 residues long. The CDR3 is CAGSPTGWAYEQYF. CDR3 nucleotides: TGTGCCGGAAGCCCGACAGGGTGGGCCTACGAGCAGTACTTC. The variable domain in full, completed from reference TRBV28 and TRBJ2-7, reads DVKVTQSSRYLVKRTGEKVFLECVQDMDHENMFWYRQDPGLGLRLIYFSYDVKMKEKGDIPEGYSVSREKKERFSLILESASTNQTSMYLCAGSPTGWAYEQYFGPGTRLTVT.

J is TRBJ2-1 and V is TRBV5-6; 10 bases agree with TRBD2. The CDR3 totals 15 residues. From germline, CDR1 is SGHDT and CDR2 YYEEEE. The V segment lost 4 bases and the J segment 4 bases; nucleotides outside the gene matches: 5. This CDR3 is CASSLLAGVYNEQFF. CDR3 sequence (DNA): TGTGCCAGCAGCCTCCTAGCGGGAGTTTACAATGAGCAGTTCTTC.

This chain links TRBV5-1 with TRBJ1-1, with a weak D call TRBD1 (5 bases). The germline V and J ends were trimmed by 1 base and 4 bases, with 11 bases remaining between them. The CDR3 length is 14 residues. The germline V gene encodes CDR1 SGHRS and CDR2 YFSETQ. The CDR3 protein is CASSLRGVRTEAFF. The DNA of the CDR3 is TGCGCCAGCAGCTTGCGGGGGGTTCGCACTGAAGCTTTCTTT.

The chain employs TRBV5-4 and TRBJ2-3; D remains ambiguous. Germline loops: CDR1 SGHNT, CDR2 YYREEE (reference sequence). The CDR3 runs 15 residues. V gave up 0 bases and J gave up 1 base, with 9 bases separating them. CDR3 sequence: CASSLGGTGTDTQYF. The CDR3 DNA reads as TGTGCCAGCAGCTTGGGAGGAACCGGCACAGATACGCAGTATTTT.

The rearrangement joins TRBV4-2 to TRBJ2-5, with 8 bases fitting TRBD2. Losses at the gene ends were 4 bases for V and 1 base for J; bases not matched to a gene: 5. Germline CDR1 reads LGHNA; CDR2 reads YNFKEQ. This CDR3 spans 15 amino acids. CDR3 region: CASSPPTSGQETQYF. CDR3 coding DNA: TGTGCCAGCAGCCCCCCCACTAGCGGCCAAGAGACCCAGTACTTC.

The chain is built from TRBV27 and TRBJ1-5, with D perhaps matching TRBD1 (5 bases). The CDR3 is 14 residues long. CDR1 MNHEY and CDR2 SMNVEV come from the germline V gene (reference sequence). Trimming cost V 6 bases and J 2 bases, with 11 bases left between them. CDR3 sequence: CASRFGGGNQPQHF. CDR3 sequence (DNA): TGTGCCAGCAGGTTCGGGGGGGGCAATCAGCCCCAGCATTTT.

J is TRBJ2-3 and V is TRBV24-1; the D is unclear. Germline V lookup: CDR1 KGHDR, CDR2 SFDVKD. The CDR3 runs to 14 residues. Trimming removed 1 base from V and 2 bases from J, with 6 bases in between. The CDR3 nucleotides are TGTGCCACCAGTGATTTCAGTACCACAGATACGCAGTATTTT. This sequence encodes CATSDFSTTDTQYF.

This sequence joins TRBV30 and TRBJ2-2, with TRBD1 matching over 8 bases. Germline values: CDR1 GTSNPN, CDR2 SVGIG (reference sequence). The CDR3 has 14 amino acids. The trim removed 5 bases at V and 7 bases at J, leaving 9 bases unmatched. The CDR3 loop is CAWSLQGAIGELFF. CDR3 in DNA: TGTGCCTGGTCTCTTCAGGGGGCGATCGGGGAGCTGTTTTTT.

The rearrangement links TRBV6-5 to TRBJ1-6, with TRBD1 identical over 8 bases. This CDR3 is built from 14 residues. The germline CDR1 and CDR2 sequences are MNHEY and SVGAGI. V lost 4 bases, J lost 6 bases, and 2 bases stayed unmatched. The CDR3 region has the DNA TGTGCCAGCAGTTTCGACAGGGGTAATTCACCCCTCCACTTT. This gives the protein CASSFDRGNSPLHF.

V and J are TRBV20-1 and TRBJ2-1, with D uncertain. From germline, CDR1 is DFQATT and CDR2 SNEGSKA (reference sequence). Trimming took 3 bases from V and 3 from J, leaving 9 bases between them. This CDR3 region has 13 residues. The CDR3 coding sequence is TGCAGTGCTAGTAGTATCGGCTACAATGAGCAGTTCTTC. Amino acid sequence: CSASSIGYNEQFF.

Here the CDR3 reads CASSVAYYDYEQYF. The CDR3 DNA is TGTGCCAGCAGCGTAGCCTACTACGACTACGAGCAGTACTTC. The genes are TRBV9 and TRBJ2-7; D unclear. V was clipped by 0 bases and J by 3 bases, with 10 bases between them. Germline loops: CDR1 SGDLS, CDR2 YYNGEE. The CDR3 extends over 14 amino acids.